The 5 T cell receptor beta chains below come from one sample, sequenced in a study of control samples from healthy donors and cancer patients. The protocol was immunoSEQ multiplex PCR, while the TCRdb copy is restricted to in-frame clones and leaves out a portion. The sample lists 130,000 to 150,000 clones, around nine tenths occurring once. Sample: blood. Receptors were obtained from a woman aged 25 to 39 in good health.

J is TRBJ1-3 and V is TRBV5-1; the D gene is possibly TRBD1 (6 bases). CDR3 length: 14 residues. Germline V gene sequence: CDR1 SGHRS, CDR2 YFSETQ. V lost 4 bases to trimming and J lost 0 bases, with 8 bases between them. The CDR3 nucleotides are TGCGCCAGCAGCGTACAGGGCTCTGGAAACACCATATATTTT. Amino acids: CASSVQGSGNTIYF.

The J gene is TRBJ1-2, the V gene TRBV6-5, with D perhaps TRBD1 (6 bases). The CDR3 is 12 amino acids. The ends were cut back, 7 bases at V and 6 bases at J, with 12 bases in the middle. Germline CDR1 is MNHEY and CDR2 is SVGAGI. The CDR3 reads CASTGRGHGYTF. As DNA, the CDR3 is TGTGCCAGCACAGGCAGGGGACATGGCTACACCTTC.

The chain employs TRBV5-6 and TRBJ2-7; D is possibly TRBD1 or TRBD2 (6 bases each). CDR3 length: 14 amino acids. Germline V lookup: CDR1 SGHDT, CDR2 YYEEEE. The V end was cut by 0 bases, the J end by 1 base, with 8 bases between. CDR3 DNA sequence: TGTGCCAGCAGCTTGGCGGGGGCGTCCTACGAGCAGTACTTC. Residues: CASSLAGASYEQYF.

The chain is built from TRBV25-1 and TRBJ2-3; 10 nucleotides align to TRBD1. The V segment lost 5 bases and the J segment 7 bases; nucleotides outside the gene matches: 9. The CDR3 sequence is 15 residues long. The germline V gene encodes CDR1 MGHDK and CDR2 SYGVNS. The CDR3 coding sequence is TGTGCCAGCAGTACACCGGGACAGGGGAGGAATACGCAGTATTTT. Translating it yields CASSTPGQGRNTQYF.

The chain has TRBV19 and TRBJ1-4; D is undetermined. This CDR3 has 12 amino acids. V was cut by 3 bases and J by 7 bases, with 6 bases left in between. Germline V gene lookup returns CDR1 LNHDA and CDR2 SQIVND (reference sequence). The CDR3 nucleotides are TGTGCCAGTAGTATCAGAGGTGAAAAACTGTTTTTT. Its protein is CASSIRGEKLFF.